The next 17 T cell receptor beta chains were all read from a single sample in a study of early T cells in non-severe SARS-CoV-2 infection. TCRdb called the 5' RACE reads again in MiXCR, with one record for every CDR3 protein. The table includes over 35,000 distinct CDR3 sequences, about 5.9% detected once. Sequenced material: whole blood, taken at baseline. All receptors come from an adult who was a healthcare worker with PCR-confirmed SARS-CoV-2 infection or an uninfected control (not recorded which).

This clonotype has at least ten counts. The genes are TRBV5-6 and TRBJ2-5; 7 bases line up with TRBD2. V was clipped by 1 base and J by 3 bases; unmatched bases: 6. The CDR3 runs 15 residues. CDR1 and CDR2 (germline): SGHDT, YYEEEE. The CDR3 spells CASSLFGTKKETQYF. The CDR3 DNA is TGTGCCAGCAGCTTGTTCGGGACTAAAAAAGAGACCCAGTACTTC.

This clonotype was seen repeatedly, ten times or more. V and J are TRBV11-2 and TRBJ2-1; TRBD2 matches at 12 bases. V lost 1 base to trimming and J lost 5 bases; unmatched junction nucleotides: 6. Per the germline V gene, CDR1 is SGHAT and CDR2 is FQNNGV. This CDR3 is 17 amino acids long. The CDR3 spells CASSLVGLAGPNNEQFF. The CDR3 coding sequence is TGTGCCAGCAGCTTAGTCGGACTAGCGGGGCCTAACAATGAGCAGTTCTTC.

This clonotype turned up a few times. CDR3 region: CASSEGQGLYYGYTF. The CDR3 DNA follows: TGTGCCAGCAGTGAGGGACAGGGTCTTTACTATGGCTACACCTTC. The V call is TRBV2, the J call TRBJ1-2; the match to TRBD1 covers 9 bases. The V gene's germline CDR1 is SNHLY and CDR2 FYNNEI. This CDR3 region has 15 residues. Trimming cost V 3 bases and J 3 bases; bases outside gene matches: 5. Combining the CDR3 with reference TRBV2 and TRBJ1-2 gives the whole variable domain EPEVTQTPSHQVTQMGQEVILRCVPISNHLYFYWYRQILGQKVEFLVSFYNNEISEKSEIFDDQFSVERPDGSNFTLKIRSTKLEDSAMYFCASSEGQGLYYGYTFGSGTRLTVV.

This clonotype was detected only a few times. The gene calls are TRBV19 and TRBJ2-1; 10 bases align to TRBD1. The germline CDR1 and CDR2 sequences are LNHDA and SQIVND (reference sequence). V lost 5 bases and J lost 3; bases outside the gene matches: 7. This CDR3 is built from 16 residues. CDR3 in DNA: TGTGCCAGTAGTTTCACCCGGGACAGGGGCTACAATGAGCAGTTCTTC. It translates to CASSFTRDRGYNEQFF.

This clonotype turned up a few times. This rearrangement joins TRBV7-6 to TRBJ2-3, with 12 bases that match TRBD2. Per germline, CDR1 SGHVS and CDR2 FNYEAQ. This CDR3 spans 17 amino acids. Germline trimming cut 2 bases from V and 4 bases from J; bases unmatched to any gene: 7. CDR3 amino acids: CASSLRTSSGGADTQYF. CDR3 in DNA: TGTGCCAGCAGCTTAAGGACTTCTAGCGGGGGGGCAGATACGCAGTATTTT.

The CDR3 loop reads CASSRAAGTYEQYF. The CDR3 coding sequence is TGCGCCAGCAGCCGGGCAGCGGGGACCTACGAGCAGTACTTC. The chain combines TRBV5-1 with TRBJ2-7, with 7 bases that match TRBD2. Germline V gives CDR1 SGHRS, CDR2 YFSETQ. This CDR3 contains 14 residues. V lost 4 bases to trimming and J lost 2 bases; unmatched junction nucleotides: 6.

This clonotype was seen ten or more times. The chain recombines TRBV11-2 with TRBJ2-1; the match to TRBD1 covers 8 bases. V trimming: 5 bases; J trimming: 10 bases; junction bases outside the gene matches: 4. Looked up from germline, CDR1 is SGHAT and CDR2 is FQNNGV. The CDR3 is 12 amino acids. The CDR3 nucleotides read TGTGCCAGCAGCACCACAGGGGGAGAGCAGTTCTTC. This encodes CASSTTGGEQFF.

This sequence joins TRBV19 and TRBJ1-5; a possible D gene is TRBD1 (5 bases). CDR1 and CDR2 from the germline V gene are LNHDA and SQIVND (reference sequence). CDR3 length: 14 residues. Between the trimmed V and J ends, which lost 5 bases and 0 bases, there was a span of 8 bases. The CDR3 loop reads CASSSDSSNQPQHF. CDR3 in DNA: TGTGCCAGTAGTTCAGACAGTAGCAATCAGCCCCAGCATTTT.

This sequence joins TRBV20-1 and TRBJ2-4; TRBD1 matches at 11 bases. The CDR3 runs 14 residues. V was pared by 6 bases and J by 6 bases, with 7 bases of the junction left unmatched. The germline V gene encodes CDR1 DFQATT and CDR2 SNEGSKA (reference sequence). CDR3 coding DNA: TGCAGTGCGTCACCCGGGACAGGGGGAAACATTCAGTACTTC. Amino acids: CSASPGTGGNIQYF.

This clonotype was found a few times. The V call is TRBV7-9, the J call TRBJ2-5, with 10 bases lining up with TRBD1. There are 16 residues in the CDR3. The V segment lost 5 bases and the J segment 5 bases; nucleotides outside the gene matches: 11. The germline V gene has CDR1 SEHNR and CDR2 FQNEAQ (reference sequence). CDR3 sequence reads: CASSIVPGQGMETQYF. The CDR3 nucleotides are TGTGCCAGCAGCATCGTACCGGGACAGGGGATGGAGACCCAGTACTTC.

This clonotype was detected only a few times. This chain uses TRBV2 with TRBJ2-4; D is uncertain. The CDR3 is 14 amino acids. Trimming took off 2 bases at V and 4 bases at J, with 9 bases between the two ends. CDR1 is SNHLY, CDR2 FYNNEI, per germline. This CDR3 reads CASSELSQKNIQYF. CDR3 DNA: TGTGCCAGCAGTGAATTGTCTCAAAAAAACATTCAGTACTTC.

At least ten counts were recorded for this clonotype. The chain joins TRBV3-2 to TRBJ2-2; the table assigns TRBD2, which was not confirmed against the DNA. TRBV3-2 is termed a pseudogene. The length of the CDR3 is 16 residues. The CDR3 here is CASRLAGGQDTGELFF. The CDR3 DNA follows: TGTGCCAGCCGACTAGCGGGGGGGCAGGACACCGGGGAGCTGTTTTTT.

This clonotype was seen more than once but under ten times. The gene calls are TRBV12-3 or TRBV12-4 and TRBJ2-7; weak D call: TRBD2 (5 bases). V lost 7 bases and J 3 bases, leaving 10 bases between the germline ends. This CDR3 comprises 12 residues. The chain's CDR3 is CASNRGDYEQYF. CDR3 nucleotides: TGTGCCAGCAACCGGGGAGACTACGAGCAGTACTTC.

This clonotype was counted ten times or more. This chain joins TRBV4-2 and TRBJ2-1; 8 positions match TRBD1. CDR1 and CDR2 (germline): LGHNA, YNFKEQ. With 0 bases clipped from V and 6 bases from J, the junction kept 1 base outside the gene matches. The CDR3 is made up of 14 amino acids. The CDR3 region has the DNA TGTGCCAGCAGCCAAGAAACAGGGGGCAATGAGCAGTTCTTC. As protein: CASSQETGGNEQFF.

Only a few counts were recorded for this clonotype. V is TRBV20-1 and J is TRBJ1-3; D not resolved. In germline, CDR1 is DFQATT, CDR2 SNEGSKA (reference sequence). Trimming pared 3 bases from V and 1 base from J, leaving 7 bases between. The CDR3 runs 13 residues. The chain's CDR3 is CSASFRSGNTIYF. For the CDR3, the DNA is TGCAGTGCTAGTTTCAGATCTGGAAACACCATATATTTT.

This clonotype was counted ten times or more. The V and J genes are TRBV2 and TRBJ1-4, with D possibly matching TRBD1 (5 bases). Germline assignment: CDR1 SNHLY and CDR2 FYNNEI. V dropped 3 bases and J dropped 1 base, with 6 bases sitting between them. The length of the CDR3 is 14 residues. For the CDR3, the DNA is TGTGCCAGCAGTGAGGGGGGAACTAATGAAAAACTGTTTTTT. Its translation is CASSEGGTNEKLFF.

This clonotype has more than one count but fewer than ten. The genes are TRBV20-1 and TRBJ2-2; D is unclear. V lost 6 bases and J lost 1, with 12 bases in between. CDR1 and CDR2 (germline): DFQATT, SNEGSKA (reference sequence). The CDR3 is 14 amino acids. The chain's CDR3 is CSAPRQENTGELFF. The CDR3 bases are TGCAGTGCCCCCCGCCAGGAGAACACCGGGGAGCTGTTTTTT.